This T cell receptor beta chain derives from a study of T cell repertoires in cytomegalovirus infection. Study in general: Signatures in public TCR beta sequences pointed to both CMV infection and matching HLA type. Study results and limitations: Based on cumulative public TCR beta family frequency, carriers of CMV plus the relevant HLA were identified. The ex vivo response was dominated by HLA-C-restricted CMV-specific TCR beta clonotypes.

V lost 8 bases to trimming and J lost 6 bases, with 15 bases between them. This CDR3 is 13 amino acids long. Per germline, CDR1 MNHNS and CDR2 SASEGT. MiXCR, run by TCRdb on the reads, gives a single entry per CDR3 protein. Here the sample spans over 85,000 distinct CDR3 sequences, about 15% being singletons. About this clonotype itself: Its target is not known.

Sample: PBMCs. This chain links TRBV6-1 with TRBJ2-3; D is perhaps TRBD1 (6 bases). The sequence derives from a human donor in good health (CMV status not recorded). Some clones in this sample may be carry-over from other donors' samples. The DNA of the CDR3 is TGTGCCAGCGCTGGGCAGGGGACGGATACGCAGTATTTT. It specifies CASAGQGTDTQYF.